The 28 T cell receptor beta chains listed next were all sequenced from one sample in a study of STAT3 mutations in large granular lymphocyte leukemia (dated by TCRdb to the late 2010s). Findings and caveats that apply to the study as a whole: All T-LGLL patients had at least one immunodominant TCRbeta clonotype, and roughly half had multiple immunodominant subclonotypes.

The antigens these receptors bind are not known. Libraries came from the immunoSEQ multiplex PCR assay. The clones in this table, taken by TCRdb from immuneACCESS, are in-frame only. Not every clone is retained; where verified, under half of the shortfall comes from an unresolved V gene, and the cause of the rest is unknown. A total of 5,000 to 7,000 clones appear in this sample, 85% to 95% of them only once. The top ten constitute 25% to 40% of the sample. Sequenced: peripheral blood mononuclear cells. The origin of the receptors is a man aged 55 to 69 with T-cell large granular lymphocyte leukemia. Some clones in this sample may be carry-over from other donors' samples. The age is the age at diagnosis.

The chain joins TRBV18 to TRBJ2-3, with 7 nucleotides matching TRBD1. There are 14 residues in the CDR3. V shed 2 bases, J shed 6 bases, and the junction held 5 bases outside the gene matches. The V gene's germline CDR1 is KGHSH and CDR2 LQKENI. DNA of the CDR3: TGTGCCAGCTCACCAGGGGACAGCGGCGATACGCAGTATTTT. It encodes CASSPGDSGDTQYF.

This sequence joins TRBV7-9 and TRBJ2-7; no clear D. V shed 0 bases and J shed 1 base, with 22 bases lying between them. Germline V gene lookup returns CDR1 SEHNR and CDR2 FQNEAQ (reference sequence). The CDR3 has 19 amino acids. CDR3 sequence reads: CASSLAALLKAGGSYEQYF. In DNA, the CDR3 is TGTGCCAGCAGCTTAGCCGCCCTTTTAAAAGCAGGTGGTTCCTACGAGCAGTACTTC.

This chain joins TRBV29-1 and TRBJ2-7; TRBD1 might be the D (6 bases). CDR3 length: 12 residues. CDR1 SQVTM and CDR2 ANQGSEA come from the germline V gene. V shed 6 bases and J shed 2 bases, with 11 bases lying between them. The CDR3, as DNA: TGCAGCGTCGAGGACAGTGCCTACGAGCAGTACTTC. Translated: CSVEDSAYEQYF.

The chain combines TRBV18 with TRBJ2-6, with TRBD2 matching over 10 bases. The V gene's germline CDR1 is KGHSH and CDR2 LQKENI. After removal of 0 bases from V and 0 bases from J, the junction contained 5 bases not matched to a gene. The CDR3 length is 19 residues. The CDR3 reads CASSPPNSGGNSGANVLTF. The CDR3 DNA sequence: TGTGCCAGCTCACCACCTAATAGCGGGGGGAACTCTGGGGCCAACGTCCTGACTTTC.

This sequence joins TRBV27 and TRBJ2-1; D is perhaps TRBD2 (5 bases). The CDR3 has 15 amino acids. Germline loops: CDR1 MNHEY, CDR2 SMNVEV (reference sequence). Trimming left V 0 bases short and J 6 bases short, with 12 bases between. The CDR3 coding sequence is TGTGCCAGCAGTTTATCGGTCCCGGGGTCCAATGAGCAGTTCTTC. Its protein is CASSLSVPGSNEQFF.

The chain joins TRBV7-6 to TRBJ2-1; 9 positions match TRBD2. Trimming removed 2 bases from V and 4 bases from J; junction bases left unmatched: 9. Per germline, CDR1 SGHVS and CDR2 FNYEAQ. The CDR3 has 17 residues. CDR3 in DNA: TGTGCCAGCAGCTTACGGCTAGCGGGAAGGGGATACAATGAGCAGTTCTTC. Translating it yields CASSLRLAGRGYNEQFF. Together with reference TRBV7-6 and TRBJ2-1, the CDR3 gives the full variable domain: GAGVSQSPRYKVTKRGQDVALRCDPISGHVSLYWYRQALGQGPEFLTYFNYEAQQDKSGLPNDRFSAERPEGSISTLTIQRTEQRDSAMYRCASSLRLAGRGYNEQFFGPGTRLTVL.

V and J are TRBV29-1 and TRBJ1-1; unclear D gene. The CDR3 has 11 amino acids. Germline V CDR1 and CDR2: SQVTM, ANQGSEA. With 4 bases removed from V and 5 bases from J, the gap between germline ends came to 8 bases. CDR3 amino acids: CSVVGITEAFF. The DNA of the CDR3 is TGCAGCGTTGTTGGTATTACTGAAGCTTTCTTT.

The genes are TRBV30 and TRBJ2-3; D is unresolved. This CDR3 comprises 14 residues. The ends were cut back, 3 bases at V and 2 bases at J, with 12 bases in the middle. Per the germline V gene, CDR1 is GTSNPN and CDR2 is SVGIG (reference sequence). CDR3 nucleotide sequence: TGTGCCTGGAGACCGGTAGAATTCACAGATACGCAGTATTTT. As protein: CAWRPVEFTDTQYF.

The rearrangement joins TRBV12-5 to TRBJ2-7, with D unresolved. The V end was cut by 4 bases, the J end by 0 bases, with 19 bases between. Germline CDR1 is LGHNT and CDR2 is FRNRAP. The length of the CDR3 is 17 residues. The CDR3, as DNA: TGTGCTAGTGGTTCCCGCCCGTGGGGTGAACCCTCCTACGAGCAGTACTTC. This codes for CASGSRPWGEPSYEQYF.

This chain uses TRBV28 with TRBJ2-5, with 12 bases aligning to TRBD2. This CDR3 spans 15 amino acids. Trimming cost V 5 bases and J 5 bases; bases outside gene matches: 6. Germline V gene lookup returns CDR1 MDHEN and CDR2 SYDVKM. CDR3 DNA: TGTGCCAGCAGTGCCCTAGCGGGAGGGTTGGAGACCCAGTACTTC. Protein sequence: CASSALAGGLETQYF.

The chain is built from TRBV5-6 and TRBJ2-7; no definite D call. Per the germline V gene, CDR1 is SGHDT and CDR2 is YYEEEE. The V gene lost 0 bases and the J gene lost 1 base, with 17 bases spanning the gap. The CDR3 is 17 residues long. The CDR3 coding sequence is TGTGCCAGCAGCTTGGCCGGAATAACGGTGGGGTCCTACGAGCAGTACTTC. This codes for CASSLAGITVGSYEQYF.

V and J are TRBV30 and TRBJ2-3; TRBD2 matches at 11 bases. The junction had 11 bases not matched to a gene; V was cut back by 3 bases and J by 6 bases. The CDR3 spans 16 residues. The V gene's germline CDR1 is GTSNPN and CDR2 SVGIG (reference sequence). Here the CDR3 reads CAWRVTSGSGSDTQYF. In DNA, the CDR3 is TGTGCCTGGAGAGTTACTAGCGGGAGCGGGTCTGATACGCAGTATTTT.

V gene TRBV6-6 combines with J gene TRBJ2-7; no firm D call. V was cut by 0 bases and J by 7 bases, with 10 bases left in between. The CDR3 is made up of 13 amino acids. Germline assignment: CDR1 MNHNY and CDR2 SVGAGI (reference sequence). CDR3 in DNA: TGTGCCAGCAGTTACTCGAACAGACCAGAGCAGTACTTC. The encoded protein is CASSYSNRPEQYF.

V and J are TRBV11-2 and TRBJ2-6; 9 bases fit TRBD1. The CDR3 contains 15 residues. With V trimmed by 5 bases and J by 4 bases, 3 bases remained unmatched. Germline loops: CDR1 SGHAT, CDR2 FQNNGV. The CDR3 coding sequence is TGTGCCAGCAGCCGGACAGGGGCAGGGGCCAACGTCCTGACTTTC. It translates to CASSRTGAGANVLTF. Variable domain in full (rest from reference TRBV11-2 and TRBJ2-6): EAGVAQSPRYKIIEKRQSVAFWCNPISGHATLYWYQQILGQGPKLLIQFQNNGVVDDSQLPKDRFSAERLKGVDSTLKIQPAKLEDSAVYLCASSRTGAGANVLTFGAGSRLTVL.

The V and J genes are TRBV12-5 and TRBJ2-5, with TRBD2 matching over 8 bases. This CDR3 is 13 amino acids long. V lost 3 bases, J lost 5 bases, and 2 bases stayed unmatched. CDR1 and CDR2 from the germline V gene are LGHNT and FRNRAP. This chain's CDR3 is CASGLAGAETQYF. As DNA, the CDR3 is TGTGCTAGTGGTTTAGCGGGGGCCGAGACCCAGTACTTC.

The V call is TRBV6-5, the J call TRBJ2-3; 11 nucleotides agree with TRBD2. CDR3 length: 15 amino acids. Germline trimming cut 7 bases from V and 4 bases from J; bases unmatched to any gene: 7. Per germline, CDR1 MNHEY and CDR2 SVGAGI. The CDR3 sequence is CASTFSGGEADTQYF. CDR3 sequence (DNA): TGTGCCAGCACCTTTAGCGGGGGGGAGGCAGATACGCAGTATTTT.

About this clone itself: At one end the junction does not follow the germline gene, possibly because of a read error. CDR3: CASSPSGVTDTQYF. In DNA, the CDR3 is TGTGCTAGCAGCCCCTCGGGGGTAACAGATACGCAGTATTTT. This sequence joins TRBV7-7 and TRBJ2-3; the D gene is possibly TRBD2 (6 bases). Germline V gene sequence: CDR1 SSHAT, CDR2 FNYEAQ (reference sequence). The CDR3 is made up of 14 amino acids.

J is TRBJ2-6 and V is TRBV29-1, with 9 bases identical to TRBD1. Trimming cost V 6 bases and J 0 bases; bases outside gene matches: 6. The length of the CDR3 is 16 residues. Germline assignment: CDR1 SQVTM and CDR2 ANQGSEA. As DNA, the CDR3 is TGCAGCGTGCTGGACAGGGGAATCTCTGGGGCCAACGTCCTGACTTTC. Encoded protein: CSVLDRGISGANVLTF. The full variable domain, rest sourced from reference TRBV29-1 and TRBJ2-6, is SAVISQKPSRDICQRGTSLTIQCQVDSQVTMMFWYRQQPGQSLTLIATANQGSEATYESGFVIDKFPISRPNLTFSTLTVSNMSPEDSSIYLCSVLDRGISGANVLTFGAGSRLTVL.

V usage is TRBV5-5 and J usage is TRBJ2-1; 11 nucleotides align to TRBD2. J lost 5 bases, V lost 3 bases, and 13 bases had no gene match. This CDR3 has 18 residues. CDR1 is SGHKS, CDR2 YYEKEE, per germline (reference sequence). The CDR3 DNA follows: TGTGCCAGCAGCTCCGGGACTAGCGGCCTTCAATTGAACAATGAGCAGTTCTTC. It specifies CASSSGTSGLQLNNEQFF.

The rearrangement joins TRBV18 to TRBJ1-1; unclear D gene. Germline CDR1 and CDR2: KGHSH and LQKENI. V was pared by 6 bases and J by 1 base, with 9 bases between. CDR3 length: 13 amino acids. The CDR3 DNA is TGTGCCAGCTCCCGAACAGAGAACACTGAAGCTTTCTTT. Its protein is CASSRTENTEAFF.

The J gene is TRBJ1-1, the V gene TRBV5-1; D gene unclear. CDR1 is SGHRS and CDR2 is YFSETQ in the germline V gene. The CDR3 length is 12 residues. The V and J ends lost 3 bases and 5 bases respectively, with 8 bases between them. The CDR3 DNA reads as TGCGCCAGCAGCTGGGGAGGGACTGAAGCTTTCTTT. It encodes CASSWGGTEAFF.

The V gene is TRBV6-1, the J gene TRBJ2-5, with TRBD1 matching over 7 bases. The CDR3 consists of 15 residues. Germline trimming cut 6 bases from V and 4 bases from J; bases unmatched to any gene: 11. Germline values: CDR1 MNHNS, CDR2 SASEGT. The CDR3 DNA reads as TGTGCCAGCAGGAAAGGGGGCGGCAGGGGAGAGACCCAGTACTTC. Encoded protein: CASRKGGGRGETQYF.

This clone showed up just once. V gene TRBV7-8 combines with J gene TRBJ1-5; TRBD1 matches at 8 bases. With V trimmed by 3 bases and J by 5 bases, 3 bases remained unmatched. From germline, CDR1 is SGHVS and CDR2 FQNEAQ. This CDR3 region has 14 residues. CDR3 nucleotide sequence: TGTGCCAGCAGCTTCCGACAGGGGTATCAGCCCCAGCATTTT. Translating it yields CASSFRQGYQPQHF.

This chain links TRBV2 with TRBJ2-6; 7 nucleotides line up with TRBD2. This CDR3 region has 16 residues. Germline V gene sequence: CDR1 SNHLY, CDR2 FYNNEI. V lost 2 bases to trimming and J lost 2 bases; unmatched junction nucleotides: 3. The CDR3 sequence is CASSETGRAGANVLTF. DNA for the CDR3: TGTGCCAGCAGTGAAACTGGGAGGGCTGGGGCCAACGTCCTGACTTTC.

The CDR3 nucleotides read TGTGCCAGCAGCTTTGGGACAGCTAATGAAAAACTGTTTTTT. Protein sequence: CASSFGTANEKLFF. The V gene is TRBV5-4, the J gene TRBJ1-4, with TRBD1 matching over 7 bases. The CDR3 sequence is 14 residues long. CDR1 and CDR2 from the germline V gene are SGHNT and YYREEE (reference sequence). J lost 3 bases, V lost 2 bases, and 1 base had no gene match. Full variable domain (remainder filled in from reference TRBV5-4 and TRBJ1-4): ETGVTQSPTHLIKTRGQQVTLRCSSQSGHNTVSWYQQALGQGPQFIFQYYREEENGRGNFPPRFSGLQFPNYSSELNVNALELDDSALYLCASSFGTANEKLFFGSGTQLSVL.

The CDR3 loop reads CASSLAGGVSGANVLTF. The CDR3 DNA sequence: TGTGCCAGCAGCTTAGCGGGGGGAGTCTCTGGGGCCAACGTCCTGACTTTC. The chain has TRBV7-2 and TRBJ2-6, with D possibly being TRBD2 (6 bases). V was pared by 0 bases and J by 0 bases, with 9 bases between. Germline V gene lookup returns CDR1 SGHTA and CDR2 FQGNSA. The CDR3 sequence is 17 residues long. The full variable domain, completed using reference TRBV7-2 and TRBJ2-6, is GAGVSQSPSNKVTEKGKDVELRCDPISGHTALYWYRQSLGQGLEFLIYFQGNSAPDKSGLPSDRFSAERTGGSVSTLTIQRTQQEDSAVYLCASSLAGGVSGANVLTFGAGSRLTVL.

This chain uses TRBV19 with TRBJ2-3; TRBD2 aligns across 7 bases. Trimming took 5 bases from V and 0 from J; bases not matched to a gene: 8. CDR3 length: 16 amino acids. The germline gives CDR1 LNHDA, CDR2 SQIVND (reference sequence). The CDR3 is CASSGDYTPSTDTQYF. The CDR3, as DNA: TGTGCCAGTAGTGGGGACTATACCCCTAGCACAGATACGCAGTATTTT.

V is TRBV6-5 and J is TRBJ2-7, with 8 bases matching TRBD1. Germline assignment: CDR1 MNHEY and CDR2 SVGAGI. V was clipped by 8 bases and J by 4 bases; unmatched bases: 13. CDR3 length: 15 amino acids. The CDR3 spells CASRPTRTGRYEQYF. In DNA form, the CDR3 reads TGTGCCAGCCGCCCTACTCGGACAGGGAGGTACGAGCAGTACTTC.